Listed below are T cell receptor beta chains from one sample, sequenced in a study of control samples from healthy donors and cancer patients. Assay: immunoSEQ multiplex PCR; the TCRdb copy retains only in-frame clones and omits some. Found here are 150,000 to 200,000 clones; the top ten clones hold approximately 2.2%. Sequencing input: blood. These receptors all come from a woman aged 25-40 years in good health. The CDR3 runs from the conserved cysteine through the conserved F or W. The D gene is left open where the match is weak.

. TRBJ2-1 TRBV2 CASSGGYEQFF TGTGCCAGCAGTGGAGGCTATGAGCAGTTCTTC
. TRBJ1-2 TRBV6-5 CASSWFSGAPSEGYTF TGTGCCAGCAGTTGGTTTTCAGGGGCTCCATCGGAAGGCTACACCTTC
. TRBJ1-1 TRBV12-5 CASAVVPGDTEAFF TGTGCTAGTGCCGTCGTCCCAGGGGACACTGAAGCTTTCTTT
. TRBJ1-4 TRBV28 CASSLAGDANEKLFF TGTGCCAGCAGTTTAGCTGGGGACGCAAATGAAAAACTGTTTTTT
. TRBJ2-7 TRBV19 CASGKQVRDEQYF TGTGCCAGTGGAAAACAGGTACGGGACGAGCAGTACTTC
. TRBJ1-5 TRBV28 CASRGYSNQPQHF TGTGCCAGCAGGGGGTATAGCAATCAGCCCCAGCATTTT
TRBD1 TRBJ1-6 TRBV4-2 CASSQEGTGSSPLHF TGTGCCAGCAGCCAAGAGGGGACAGGGAGTTCACCCCTCCACTTT
. TRBJ1-1 TRBV28 CASSFEFGTEAFF TGTGCCAGCAGTTTCGAGTTCGGCACTGAAGCTTTCTTT
. TRBJ1-2 TRBV7-2 CASSLGPLGFYGYTF TGTGCCAGCAGCTTAGGGCCACTTGGATTCTATGGCTACACCTTC
TRBD1 TRBJ1-2 TRBV11-2 CASSRRGQGDRQTNYGYTF TGTGCCAGCAGCCGGAGGGGGCAGGGGGATCGCCAGACCAACTATGGCTACACCTTC
TRBD2 TRBJ2-1 TRBV11-2 CASSLDPDWTSGGYNEQFF TGTGCCAGCAGCTTAGACCCCGACTGGACTAGCGGGGGCTACAATGAGCAGTTCTTC
. TRBJ1-6 TRBV10-3 CATLVGGRGNSPLHF TGTGCCACACTTGTAGGTGGGCGGGGTAATTCACCCCTCCACTTT
. TRBJ1-1 TRBV18 CASSPLDGNTEAFF TGTGCCAGCTCACCCTTGGACGGTAACACTGAAGCTTTCTTT
. TRBJ1-3 TRBV20-1 CSASRPGVGNTIYF TGCAGTGCTAGTCGGCCAGGGGTCGGAAACACCATATATTTT
TRBD1 TRBJ1-2 TRBV5-1 CASSTAGTGHYGYTF TGCGCCAGCAGCACCGCCGGGACAGGGCACTATGGCTACACCTTC
. TRBJ1-6 TRBV7-9 CASSPDLGVNSPLHF TGTGCCAGCAGCCCAGACTTGGGGGTAAATTCACCCCTCCACTTT
. TRBJ1-5 TRBV29-1 CSVDMGGNQPQHF TGCAGCGTTGATATGGGCGGCAATCAGCCCCAGCATTTT
. TRBJ2-7 TRBV11-3 CASREDRIYEQYF TGTGCCAGCAGAGAAGACAGGATCTACGAGCAGTACTTC
. TRBJ2-7 TRBV2 CAGPGATSYEQYF TGTGCCGGCCCCGGGGCCACGTCCTACGAGCAGTACTTC
. TRBJ2-3 TRBV25-1 CASSARDRPRDTQYF TGTGCCAGCAGTGCCAGGGATCGTCCGAGGGATACGCAGTATTTT
. TRBJ2-1 TRBV4-3 CASSQDVVFEQFF TGCGCCAGCAGCCAAGATGTCGTGTTTGAGCAGTTCTTC
. TRBJ1-4 TRBV12-3/TRBV12-4 CASSSNRDEKLFF TGTGCCAGCAGTTCGAACAGGGATGAAAAACTGTTTTTT
. TRBJ2-7 TRBV5-1 CASSLRAGVSYEQYF TGCGCCAGCAGCTTGAGGGCAGGGGTCTCCTACGAGCAGTACTTC
. TRBJ1-1 TRBV19 CASSLADWGTEAFF TGTGCCAGTAGCCTGGCGGACTGGGGCACTGAAGCTTTCTTT
TRBD1 TRBJ2-1 TRBV7-6 CASSLRDRGGNEQFF TGTGCCAGCAGCTTGCGGGACAGGGGAGGCAATGAGCAGTTCTTC
. TRBJ2-1 TRBV18 CASSPQVNEQFF TGTGCCAGCTCACCACAGGTCAATGAGCAGTTCTTC
TRBD1 TRBJ1-5 TRBV24-1 CATSDSGTGRNQPQHF TGTGCCACCAGTGACTCCGGGACAGGGAGGAATCAGCCCCAGCATTTT
TRBD2 TRBJ2-7 TRBV10-3 CAISYSTSGGGYEQYF TGTGCCATCAGTTATTCGACTAGCGGGGGGGGTTACGAGCAGTACTTC
. TRBJ1-5 TRBV19 CASSDPGGSGNQPQHF TGTGCCAGTAGTGACCCTGGGGGCTCGGGCAATCAGCCCCAGCATTTT
TRBD1 TRBJ1-2 TRBV6-4 CASSDPSTGPNYGYTF TGTGCCAGCAGTGACCCCTCGACAGGGCCTAACTATGGCTACACCTTC
. TRBJ1-5 TRBV7-2 CASSLTGAQTFNQPQHF TGTGCCAGCAGCTTAACGGGGGCCCAAACCTTCAATCAGCCCCAGCATTTT
TRBD2 TRBJ2-3 TRBV6-5 CASSLSGGITDTQYF TGTGCCAGCAGTTTAAGCGGGGGAATCACAGATACGCAGTATTTT
. TRBJ2-7 TRBV7-9 CASSLASLGHSYEQYF TGTGCCAGCAGCTTAGCGAGCCTGGGACACAGCTACGAGCAGTACTTC
. TRBJ2-1 TRBV6-5 CASRLGVNEQFF TGTGCCAGCAGATTAGGGGTCAATGAGCAGTTCTTC
TRBD2 TRBJ2-1 TRBV5-8 CASSLGASGVRAYNEQFF TGTGCCAGCAGCTTGGGTGCTAGCGGGGTAAGGGCCTACAATGAGCAGTTCTTC
TRBD1 TRBJ1-3 TRBV29-1 CSVTQTGVHSGNTIYF TGCAGCGTTACCCAGACAGGGGTTCACTCTGGAAACACCATATATTTT
. TRBJ1-1 TRBV6-5 CASSSQGGALHTEAFF TGTGCCAGCAGTTCCCAGGGAGGGGCGCTGCACACTGAAGCTTTCTTT
TRBD1 TRBJ1-5 TRBV7-2 CASSLVGGTGGGQPQHF TGTGCCAGCAGCTTAGTAGGTGGGACAGGGGGAGGGCAGCCCCAGCATTTT
TRBD2 TRBJ2-5 TRBV5-1 CATTRTSGYQETQYF TGCGCCACTACCAGGACTAGCGGTTATCAAGAGACCCAGTACTTC
. TRBJ1-6 TRBV6-1 CASSEEAGANSPLHF TGTGCCAGCAGTGAAGAAGCAGGGGCGAATTCACCCCTCCACTTT
. TRBJ2-7 TRBV27 CASSFYGVGAPRSYEQYF TGTGCCAGCAGTTTTTACGGGGTCGGGGCCCCCCGCTCCTACGAGCAGTACTTC
TRBD1 TRBJ2-1 TRBV5-1 CASSLGDREYNEQFF TGCGCCAGCAGCTTGGGGGACAGGGAGTACAATGAGCAGTTCTTC
. TRBJ2-7 TRBV3-1/TRBV3-2 CASMGRDYEQYF TGTGCCAGCATGGGCAGGGACTACGAGCAGTACTTC
. TRBJ2-7 TRBV6-2/TRBV6-3 CASSYSIWWGTYEQYF TGTGCCAGCAGTTACTCGATTTGGTGGGGGACCTACGAGCAGTACTTC
TRBD2 TRBJ2-3 TRBV11-2 CASSLFSGGGTDTQYF TGTGCCAGCAGCTTGTTTAGCGGGGGGGGCACAGATACGCAGTATTTT
TRBD2 TRBJ2-3 TRBV28 CASSPGGLVDTQYF TGTGCCAGCAGTCCGGGGGGGCTTGTAGATACGCAGTATTTT
TRBD1 TRBJ2-1 TRBV5-1 CASSAYGQGSNNEQFF TGCGCCAGCAGCGCGTATGGACAGGGATCCAACAATGAGCAGTTCTTC